This TCR beta chain appears in the sequencing data of a study of T cells in Graves' hyperthyroidism and ophthalmopathy. This clonotype has ten or more counts. What it binds is unknown. Points from the study as a whole: Researchers found most expanded thyroid clonotypes above 0.001 in blood as well.

This CDR3 is 14 amino acids long. The ends were cut back, 4 bases at V and 1 base at J, with 10 bases in the middle. Germline V lookup: CDR1 MNHNS, CDR2 SASEGT. Template material for amplifying TCR beta CDR3 regions consisted of RNA transcripts. Carried out on the TCR CDR3, a first-round RT-PCR used the HTBI primer set. TCRdb reprocessed the multiplex PCR reads with MiXCR, giving one entry per CDR3 protein. The sample comprises approximately 420,000 distinct CDR3 sequences, about an eighth of which are singletons, and 4% to 6.5% rests with the top ten. The sequencing sample was made of blood. The chain joins TRBV6-1 to TRBJ1-1, with a tentative D call TRBD1 (5 bases). The TCR was taken from a woman in her late teens or twenties with Graves' hyperthyroidism. The CDR3: CASSVGGKNTEAFF. Here the CDR3 DNA reads TGTGCCAGCAGTGTTGGGGGAAAGAACACTGAAGCTTTCTTT.